The next 12 T cell receptor beta chains were all read from a single sample in a study of beta chain features in type 1 diabetes. Broader study findings: Significant though moderate, a shortening of TCRB CDR3s appeared in all four CD4+ subsets of Type 1 diabetes patients.

These receptors' targets are unknown. TCRB transcripts that were expressed got sequenced, as all of the isolated RNA had been reverse transcribed. Here immunoSEQ multiplex PCR was the method, and the copy in TCRdb shows in-frame clones only, minus some. The repertoire holds more than 95,000 clones, with 25% to 35% as singletons. Sequencing used central memory CD4+ T cells from blood. The origin of the receptors is a woman aged 18-29 years with type 1 diabetes.

V usage is TRBV10-2 and J usage is TRBJ1-5; D is undetermined. Germline lookup yields CDR1 WSHSY and CDR2 SAAADI. The CDR3 consists of 15 residues. Trimming took 3 bases from V and 9 from J, leaving 18 bases between them. The CDR3: CASSDSHLDFPPQHF. The DNA for the CDR3 is TGCGCCAGCAGTGACTCCCACCTGGACTTTCCGCCCCAGCATTTT.

CDR3 sequence reads: CAWSDGQGAVGELFF. The DNA for the CDR3 is TGTGCCTGGAGTGACGGACAGGGGGCGGTCGGGGAGCTGTTTTTT. The chain links TRBV30 to TRBJ2-2; 11 bases match TRBD1. V lost 1 base and J lost 7; bases outside the gene matches: 5. CDR1 and CDR2 from the germline V gene are GTSNPN and SVGIG (reference sequence). This CDR3 contains 15 residues.

The V call is TRBV6-1, the J call TRBJ2-3, with D maybe TRBD2 (5 bases). The length of the CDR3 is 14 residues. V was trimmed by 6 bases and J by 6 bases, leaving 16 bases between them. Germline V gives CDR1 MNHNS, CDR2 SASEGT. CDR3 residues: CASRAGYGVDTQYF. The DNA of the CDR3 is TGTGCCAGCAGGGCCGGCTACGGGGTGGATACGCAGTATTTT.

The count of this clone is one. The chain's CDR3 is CASSPPGAREAQPQHF. CDR3 coding DNA: TGTGCCAGCTCACCACCGGGAGCACGAGAGGCCCAGCCCCAGCATTTT. The chain joins TRBV18 to TRBJ1-5, with D uncertain. CDR1 is KGHSH and CDR2 is LQKENI in the germline V gene. Trimming stripped 0 bases from V and 7 bases from J, with 16 bases between. The CDR3 has 16 residues. The full variable domain, in which reference TRBV18 and TRBJ1-5 provide the parts outside the CDR3, is NAGVMQNPRHLVRRRGQEARLRCSPMKGHSHVYWYRQLPEEGLKFMVYLQKENIIDESGMPKERFSAEFPKEGPSILRIQQVVRGDSAAYFCASSPPGAREAQPQHFGDGTRLSIL.

This sequence joins TRBV18 and TRBJ2-6; weak D call: TRBD1 (6 bases). Trimming pared 3 bases from V and 0 bases from J, leaving 15 bases between. Germline values: CDR1 KGHSH, CDR2 LQKENI. The CDR3 runs 18 residues. The CDR3 DNA reads TGTGCCAGCTCACCTATGGCAGGGGCCCACTCTGGGGCCAACGTCCTGACTTTC. Its translation is CASSPMAGAHSGANVLTF.

The chain employs TRBV5-1 and TRBJ2-1; TRBD2 matches at 8 bases. The germline gives CDR1 SGHRS, CDR2 YFSETQ. V shed 1 base and J 6 bases; nucleotides not matched to a gene: 9. The CDR3 is made up of 16 amino acids. The CDR3 loop is CASSLRVLAGGNEQFF. The CDR3 DNA reads TGCGCCAGCAGCTTGAGGGTCCTAGCGGGCGGCAATGAGCAGTTCTTC.

This clone was recorded a few times. V and J are TRBV5-1 and TRBJ2-1, with D possibly matching TRBD2 (6 bases). Per the germline V gene, CDR1 is SGHRS and CDR2 is YFSETQ. This CDR3 spans 15 amino acids. Trimming took off 6 bases at V and 7 bases at J, with 20 bases between the two ends. CDR3: CASIPGGVVGNEQFF. CDR3 DNA sequence: TGCGCCAGCATCCCTGGCGGGGTAGTAGGTAATGAGCAGTTCTTC.

V is TRBV9 and J is TRBJ2-1, with 7 bases fitting TRBD1. This CDR3 region has 15 residues. V trimming: 4 bases; J trimming: 4 bases; junction bases outside the gene matches: 8. Germline loops: CDR1 SGDLS, CDR2 YYNGEE. In DNA, the CDR3 is TGTGCCAGCAGCCCCGCAGGGGGACCTTACAATGAGCAGTTCTTC. The encoded protein is CASSPAGGPYNEQFF. The variable domain in full, with the rest retrieved from reference TRBV9 and TRBJ2-1, is DSGVTQTPKHLITATGQRVTLRCSPRSGDLSVYWYQQSLDQGLQFLIQYYNGEERAKGNILERFSAQQFPDLHSELNLSSLELGDSALYFCASSPAGGPYNEQFFGPGTRLTVL.

This clone has a handful of counts. J is TRBJ2-5 and V is TRBV14, with D uncertain. Trimming cost V 0 bases and J 7 bases, with 6 bases left between them. The CDR3 has 12 amino acids. CDR1 and CDR2 (germline): SGHDN, FVKESK. CDR3 DNA: TGTGCCAGCAGCCAAGATACGGGGACCCAGTACTTC. This sequence encodes CASSQDTGTQYF. Complete variable domain (other parts from reference TRBV14 and TRBJ2-5): EAGVTQFPSHSVIEKGQTVTLRCDPISGHDNLYWYRRVMGKEIKFLLHFVKESKQDESGMPNNRFLAERTGGTYSTLKVQPAELEDSGVYFCASSQDTGTQYFGPGTRLLVL.

Comment on this clone: Additional DNA sequences in this sample encode the identical CDR3. This chain uses TRBV5-4 with TRBJ2-3; TRBD2 matches 7 bases. Germline V gene data show CDR1 as SGHNT and CDR2 as YYREEE (reference sequence). The V segment lost 0 bases and the J segment 3 bases; nucleotides outside the gene matches: 1. This CDR3 region has 14 residues. Here the CDR3 reads CASSLGGGTDTQYF. The DNA of the CDR3 is TGTGCCAGCAGCTTGGGGGGGGGAACAGATACGCAGTATTTT. The complete variable domain, with remaining parts taken from reference TRBV5-4 and TRBJ2-3, reads ETGVTQSPTHLIKTRGQQVTLRCSSQSGHNTVSWYQQALGQGPQFIFQYYREEENGRGNFPPRFSGLQFPNYSSELNVNALELDDSALYLCASSLGGGTDTQYFGPGTRLTVL.

V gene TRBV7-2 combines with J gene TRBJ1-1, with unresolved D. The CDR3 runs 15 residues. V dropped 4 bases and J dropped 4 bases, with 16 bases sitting between them. In germline, CDR1 is SGHTA, CDR2 FQGNSA. The chain's CDR3 is CASSWYRAGPTEAFF. CDR3 coding DNA: TGTGCCAGCAGCTGGTATCGTGCGGGCCCCACTGAAGCTTTCTTT.

This clone was picked up a small number of times. This rearrangement joins TRBV18 to TRBJ1-3; 10 nucleotides line up with TRBD1. Germline V gene lookup returns CDR1 KGHSH and CDR2 LQKENI. The CDR3 covers 22 residues. Trimming cost V 1 base and J 0 bases; bases outside gene matches: 18. CDR3 nucleotides: TGTGCCAGCTCACCACGTTTCACCGGGACAGGGGCGAGTGGGAGCTCTGGAAACACCATATATTTT. This sequence encodes CASSPRFTGTGASGSSGNTIYF.